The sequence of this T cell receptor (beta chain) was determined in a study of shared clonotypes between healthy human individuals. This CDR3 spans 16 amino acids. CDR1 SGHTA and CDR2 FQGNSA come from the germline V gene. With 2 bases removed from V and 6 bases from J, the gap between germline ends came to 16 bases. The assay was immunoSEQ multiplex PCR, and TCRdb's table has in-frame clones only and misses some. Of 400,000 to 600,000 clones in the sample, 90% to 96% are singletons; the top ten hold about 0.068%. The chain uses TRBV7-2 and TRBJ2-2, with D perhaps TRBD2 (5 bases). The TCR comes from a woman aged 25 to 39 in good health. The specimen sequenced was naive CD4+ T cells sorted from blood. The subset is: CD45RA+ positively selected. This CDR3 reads CASSLTRVAPPGELFF. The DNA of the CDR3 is TGTGCCAGCAGCTTAACAAGGGTAGCGCCCCCCGGGGAGCTGTTTTTT.